This T cell receptor (beta chain) was captured by sequencing in a study of cytomegalovirus exposure and HLA in healthy donors. General study findings and limits: A later analysis found that most CMV-associated TCR beta chains appeared HLA-restricted. Confirmation in vitro established that a few CMV-associated chains were specific for CMV antigens. Rates of TCR association differed by HLA locus in a later analysis, with DRB1 highest and HLA-C lowest. One variant, a missense change in DCLRE1C, was linked in a later analysis to TCR beta V- and J-gene trimming.

This CDR3 region has 15 residues. J was trimmed by 1 base and V by 5 bases; bases with no gene match: 3. Germline lookup yields CDR1 MRHNA and CDR2 SNTAGT. About this clone: The antigen is not known.

The primer mix had 60 Vbeta and 13 Jbeta primers. Repertoires were generated with immunoSEQ multiplex PCR, while TCRdb's copy carries only in-frame clones and drops some. The table includes fewer than 200,000 clones, about 75% detected once. This chain connects TRBV6-4 to TRBJ2-2; the match to TRBD2 covers 8 bases. The TCR comes from a female donor in good health and CMV-seronegative. The sequencing input was PBMCs. The CDR3 DNA sequence: TGTGCCAGCAGTATCCGGGGGGGGAACACCGGGGAGCTGTTTTTT. This codes for CASSIRGGNTGELFF.